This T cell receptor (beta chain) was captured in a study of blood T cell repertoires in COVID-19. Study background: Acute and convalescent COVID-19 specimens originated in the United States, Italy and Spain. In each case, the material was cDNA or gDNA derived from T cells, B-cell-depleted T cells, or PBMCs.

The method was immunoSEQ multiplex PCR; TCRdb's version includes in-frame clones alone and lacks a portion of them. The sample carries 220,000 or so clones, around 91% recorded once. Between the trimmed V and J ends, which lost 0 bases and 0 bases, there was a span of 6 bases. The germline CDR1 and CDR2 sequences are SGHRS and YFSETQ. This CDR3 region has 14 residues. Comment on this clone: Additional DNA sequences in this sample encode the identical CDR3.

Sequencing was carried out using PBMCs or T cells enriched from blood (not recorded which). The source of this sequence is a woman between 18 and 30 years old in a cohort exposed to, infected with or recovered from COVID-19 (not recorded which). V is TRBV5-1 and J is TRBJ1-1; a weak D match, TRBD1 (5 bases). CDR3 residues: CASSLDRMNTEAFF. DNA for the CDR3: TGCGCCAGCAGCTTGGACAGGATGAACACTGAAGCTTTCTTT. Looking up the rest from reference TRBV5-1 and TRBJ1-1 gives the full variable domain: KAGVTQTPRYLIKTRGQQVTLSCSPISGHRSVSWYQQTPGQGLQFLFEYFSETQRNKGNFPGRFSGRQFSNSRSEMNVSTLELGDSALYLCASSLDRMNTEAFFGQGTRLTVV.